These 10 T cell receptor beta chains were all obtained from the same sample, sequenced in a study of CD8+CD57+ T cells in acquired aplastic anemia. It was genomic DNA that served as the template for profiling TCR beta VDJ and CDR3. Via MiXCR, TCRdb re-called the reads, giving one row per CDR3 protein. The profile shows around 140,000 distinct CDR3 sequences, 41% of them singletons. Material for sequencing was sorted CD4+, CD8+, or CD8+CD57+ T cells (not recorded which) from PBMCs. Receptors originate from a human donor in good health, serving as a control.

This clonotype was recorded many times. The chain recombines TRBV2 with TRBJ1-1; D is perhaps TRBD1 (6 bases). CDR1 is SNHLY and CDR2 is FYNNEI in the germline V gene. V dropped 7 bases and J dropped 0 bases, with 12 bases sitting between them. CDR3 length: 14 amino acids. CDR3 in amino acids: CASTPDSLNTEAFF. CDR3 bases: TGTGCCAGCACCCCGGACAGCCTGAACACTGAAGCTTTCTTT.

The V call is TRBV30, the J call TRBJ1-1; 7 nucleotides match TRBD1. The CDR3 loop spans 13 amino acids. CDR1 is GTSNPN, CDR2 SVGIG, per germline (reference sequence). V trimming: 5 bases; J trimming: 0 bases; junction bases outside the gene matches: 3. This CDR3 reads CAWVQGMNTEAFF. Written as DNA, the CDR3 is TGTGCCTGGGTACAGGGGATGAACACTGAAGCTTTCTTT.

Ten or more counts support this clonotype. The V and J genes are TRBV2 and TRBJ2-3; D ambiguous. CDR1 is SNHLY, CDR2 FYNNEI, per germline. Trimming removed 3 bases at V and 0 bases at J, with 7 bases between. There are 14 residues in the CDR3. The CDR3: CASSDQGSTDTQYF. CDR3 bases: TGTGCCAGCAGTGATCAAGGGAGCACAGATACGCAGTATTTT.

This clonotype was observed a few times. The chain carries TRBV10-3 and TRBJ2-7; 7 bases are shared with TRBD1. CDR1 and CDR2 (germline): ENHRY, SYGVKD. The CDR3 consists of 15 residues. V trimming: 2 bases; J trimming: 7 bases; junction bases outside the gene matches: 11. CDR3 sequence reads: CAISEPGQTGREQYF. CDR3 nucleotide sequence: TGTGCCATCAGTGAGCCGGGACAGACCGGACGGGAGCAGTACTTC.

This chain connects TRBV19 to TRBJ1-5; D may be TRBD1 (6 bases). Trimming took 9 bases from V and 4 from J, leaving 16 bases between them. Germline V CDR1 and CDR2: LNHDA, SQIVND (reference sequence). The CDR3 runs to 14 residues. The CDR3 DNA follows: TGTGCCAGCAGCTTTCCAGGGACAAATCAGCCCCAGCATTTT. Its translation is CASSFPGTNQPQHF. The full variable domain, its missing parts supplied by reference TRBV19 and TRBJ1-5, is DGGITQSPKYLFRKEGQNVTLSCEQNLNHDAMYWYRQDPGQGLRLIYYSQIVNDFQKGDIAEGYSVSREKKESFPLTVTSAQKNPTAFYLCASSFPGTNQPQHFGDGTRLSIL.

This clonotype was found many times. V usage is TRBV5-1 and J usage is TRBJ1-2; maybe TRBD1 (5 bases). The CDR3 runs to 14 residues. V lost 0 bases, J lost 3 bases, and 9 bases lay in between. Germline lookup yields CDR1 SGHRS and CDR2 YFSETQ. The CDR3 here is CASSLGGVDYGYTF. CDR3 DNA: TGCGCCAGCAGCTTGGGGGGCGTCGACTATGGCTACACCTTC. Together with reference TRBV5-1 and TRBJ1-2, the CDR3 gives the full variable domain: KAGVTQTPRYLIKTRGQQVTLSCSPISGHRSVSWYQQTPGQGLQFLFEYFSETQRNKGNFPGRFSGRQFSNSRSEMNVSTLELGDSALYLCASSLGGVDYGYTFGSGTRLTVV.

This clonotype was seen ten or more times. The rearrangement links TRBV14 to TRBJ1-6; D remains ambiguous. CDR1 and CDR2 (germline): SGHDN, FVKESK. The V end lost 3 bases, the J end lost 2 bases, and 5 bases lay between the germline ends. The CDR3 sequence is 14 residues long. The CDR3 loop reads CASSHETYNSPLHF. Written as DNA, the CDR3 is TGTGCCAGCAGCCATGAGACCTATAATTCACCCCTCCACTTT.

The table lists this clonotype with many counts. V usage is TRBV29-1 and J usage is TRBJ1-1; no clear D. Deletions cut 7 bases from V and 1 base from J, with 10 bases between. The CDR3 loop spans 12 amino acids. Germline-derived CDR1 and CDR2 are SQVTM and ANQGSEA. As DNA, the CDR3 is TGCAGCGGGAAAATGCAGAACACTGAAGCTTTCTTT. Translating gives CSGKMQNTEAFF.

V usage is TRBV30 and J usage is TRBJ1-1, with 7 bases that match TRBD1. From germline, CDR1 is GTSNPN and CDR2 SVGIG (reference sequence). Losses at the gene ends were 0 bases for V and 7 bases for J; bases not matched to a gene: 8. This CDR3 has 14 residues. The CDR3 region is CAWSVWAGGSEAFF. The DNA of the CDR3 is TGTGCCTGGAGTGTATGGGCAGGGGGTAGTGAAGCTTTCTTT. The full variable domain, its missing parts supplied by reference TRBV30 and TRBJ1-1, is SQTIHQWPATLVQPVGSPLSLECTVEGTSNPNLYWYRQAAGRGLQLLFYSVGIGQISSEVPQNLSASRPQDRQFILSSKKLLLSDSGFYLCAWSVWAGGSEAFFGQGTRLTVV.

This clonotype was detected only once. The CDR3 sequence: CASSEILWVNEQFF. In nucleotides, the CDR3 is TGTGCCAGCAGTGAGATCCTCTGGGTGAATGAGCAGTTCTTC. The J gene is TRBJ2-1, the V gene TRBV2; D gene uncertain. The CDR3 has 14 amino acids. Trimming removed 3 bases from V and 7 bases from J, with 13 bases in between. Germline CDR1 SNHLY, CDR2 FYNNEI.